This T cell receptor (beta chain) originates from a study of cytomegalovirus exposure and HLA in healthy donors. Whole-study context: The 100 to 150 validation repertoires matched the 600 to 700 first-cohort repertoires in platform, a later analysis reported.

V gave up 5 bases and J gave up 2 bases; unmatched junction bases: 7. Germline CDR1 is SGHTA and CDR2 is FQGNSA. This CDR3 has 15 residues. Study results and caveats: In vitro work confirmed that a few CMV-associated chains recognize CMV antigens.

This clone came up once. Its antigen is not identified. Here immunoSEQ multiplex PCR was the method, and the copy in TCRdb shows in-frame clones only, minus some. The sample has about 130,000 clones, roughly 79% seen once. V is TRBV7-2 and J is TRBJ2-7; TRBD1 aligns across 9 bases. This TCR came from a man aged 25 to 45 in good health and CMV-seropositive. Sequenced input: PBMCs. The CDR3 bases are TGTGCCAGCAGCCCAGGACAGGGGTTTACCTACGAGCAGTACTTC. Translation gives CASSPGQGFTYEQYF.